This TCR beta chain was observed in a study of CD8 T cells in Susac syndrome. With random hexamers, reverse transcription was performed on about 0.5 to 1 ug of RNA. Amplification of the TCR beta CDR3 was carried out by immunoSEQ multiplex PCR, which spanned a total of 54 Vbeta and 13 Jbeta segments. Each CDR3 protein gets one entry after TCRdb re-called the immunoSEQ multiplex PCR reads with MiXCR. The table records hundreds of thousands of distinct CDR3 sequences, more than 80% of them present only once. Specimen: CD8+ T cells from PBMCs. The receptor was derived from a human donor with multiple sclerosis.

This CDR3 reads CASSLTGNHEQYF. In DNA, the CDR3 is TGTGCCAGCAGCTTGACAGGGAACCACGAGCAGTACTTC. This chain uses TRBV27 with TRBJ2-7, with 7 bases lining up with TRBD1. From germline, CDR1 is MNHEY and CDR2 SMNVEV (reference sequence). The length of the CDR3 is 13 residues. Trimming removed 6 bases from V and 5 bases from J; junction bases left unmatched: 7.